This T cell receptor (beta chain) was captured in a study of cytomegalovirus exposure and HLA in healthy donors. Germline V gene sequence: CDR1 SGHNT, CDR2 YYREEE (reference sequence). This CDR3 has 15 residues. V lost 1 base and J lost 8; bases outside the gene matches: 5. 60 Vbeta and 13 Jbeta primers were used in PCR. Using immunoSEQ multiplex PCR, the repertoire was profiled, and TCRdb retains in-frame clones only, with some absent. Seen in this sample are 130,000 or so clones; the ten most common clones hold 1.5% to 1.8%. Findings and limits, study-wide: Later work showed greater clonal expansion in HLA-associated TCR beta chains than in equally common others.

Turning to this clone: The antigen remains unidentified.

The clonotype comes from a woman in her thirties or forties in good health and CMV-seronegative. Sequenced: PBMCs. The chain recombines TRBV5-4 with TRBJ1-4; 10 bases map to TRBD1. The CDR3 protein is CASSLPTGGDEKLFF. CDR3 DNA: TGTGCCAGCAGCTTGCCGACAGGGGGCGACGAAAAACTGTTTTTT.